This T cell receptor (beta chain) was documented in a study of T cell repertoires in cytomegalovirus infection (dated by TCRdb to the late 2010s). As for the study more broadly: Donor HLA type was relevant to the analysis, as public TCR beta signatures indicated carriage of CMV infection together with the matching HLA type.

Overall results and qualifications from the work: In both this cohort and an independent roughly 330-donor cohort, the cumulative frequency of public TCR beta family members distinguished carriers of CMV infection plus the relevant HLA type. In the ex vivo response, HLA-C-restricted CMV-specific TCR beta clonotypes were dominant, and in two of eight donors the single most frequent clonotype came from this HLA-C-restricted group.

Note on this clonotype: Its recognized antigen is unknown. Per-base qualities were not stored, and no clone one base away is much larger.

Sequenced on an Illumina HiSeq 1500. Through fastp at Q25 and MiXCR, TCRdb rebuilt clones from the public reads, retaining in-frame beta chains. CDR3 protein sequences are deduplicated, and each keeps its most common genes and DNA. A total of about 150,000 distinct CDR3 sequences appear in this sample, around 22% of them only once. 9.5% to 13% of the sample comes from the top ten. The specimen sequenced was PBMCs. The sequence derives from a human donor in good health (CMV status not recorded). Some clones in this sample may be carry-over from other donors' samples.

The CDR3 protein: CASSEKWGGGSTDTQYF. The bases read TGTGCCAGCAGTGAAAAGTGGGGGGGGGGCAGTACAGATACGCAGTATTTT. The receptor chain draws on TRBV2 and TRBJ2-3; D gene: possibly TRBD2, on 7 matching bases. V and J lose 2 bases and 3 bases, and a span of 18 bases separates them. From cysteine to phenylalanine, the CDR3 is 17 amino acids long. Left in the record is the CDR3 DNA by itself, 51 bases read in frame from the first base. CDR1 and CDR2 (SNHLY, FYNNEI) derive from the germline V gene.